This entry concerns a single TCR beta chain. The target antigen is unknown. The sample originates from a study of beta chain features in type 1 diabetes. The CDR3 loop spans 14 amino acids. Trimming took off 3 bases at V and 7 bases at J, with 16 bases between the two ends. CDR1 GTSNPN and CDR2 SVGIG come from the germline V gene (reference sequence). Reverse transcribing all isolated RNA meant expressed TCRB transcripts were sequenced. Sequenced by immunoSEQ multiplex PCR; TCRdb stores in-frame clones only, minus some. The table lists around 250,000 clones, roughly an eighth of them singletons. Points from the study as a whole: Type 1 diabetes patients showed a moderate but significant shortening of TCRB CDR3s in all four CD4+ subsets. Insertions were fewer and deletions more numerous at VDJ junctions in type 1 diabetes patients.

All sorted populations exceeded 95% purity. The rearrangement joins TRBV30 to TRBJ2-1, with D tentatively TRBD1 (5 bases). Source material: naive CD4+ T cells from blood. This TCR came from a man younger than 45 with type 1 diabetes. CDR3 nucleotides: TGTGCCTGGAGCCCTGGGGCATTGGTGAATGAGCAGTTCTTC. It translates to CAWSPGALVNEQFF.